Below are 29 T cell receptor beta chains sequenced from a single sample in a study of human T cells and chemical hapten exposure. TCRdb redid the calling of the RACE reads with MiXCR, one entry per CDR3 protein. Here the sample spans about 40,000 distinct CDR3 sequences, over 9.5% being singletons. Time point of the sample: pre-sensitization, week 0. Treatment: therapeutic diphenylcyclopropenone sensitization with weekly scalp DPC. The sequences come from whole blood, collected in connection with sensitization to the hapten diphenylcyclopropenone (DPC). Receptors were obtained from a man younger than 45 with alopecia areata. Some clones in this sample may be carry-over from other donors' samples.

V gene TRBV7-2 combines with J gene TRBJ2-7; D is undetermined. Looked up from germline, CDR1 is SGHTA and CDR2 is FQGNSA. This CDR3 has 12 amino acids. The ends were cut back, 0 bases at V and 5 bases at J, with 5 bases in the middle. The CDR3 region is CASSLARNEQYF. The CDR3 region has the DNA TGTGCCAGCAGCTTAGCTAGAAACGAGCAGTACTTC.

This clonotype was observed a handful of times. V gene TRBV7-2 combines with J gene TRBJ2-7; D gene uncertain. Germline-derived CDR1 and CDR2 are SGHTA and FQGNSA. This CDR3 spans 13 amino acids. V was shortened by 5 bases and J by 3 bases, with 11 bases between the two germline ends. In DNA form, the CDR3 reads TGTGCCAGCAGCCCGGGTGTCTTCTACGAGCAGTACGTC. This encodes CASSPGVFYEQYV.

This clonotype was seen a few times. The V and J genes are TRBV4-2 and TRBJ1-1, with 9 bases fitting TRBD1. The V and J ends lost 4 bases and 3 bases, in that order; junction bases with no gene match: 6. The length of the CDR3 is 15 residues. Germline V gene sequence: CDR1 LGHNA, CDR2 YNFKEQ. Here the CDR3 DNA reads TGTGCCAGCAGCCTGGGGACAGGGAAGGACACTGAAGCTTTCTTT. Its translation: CASSLGTGKDTEAFF.

This clonotype showed up just a few times. This chain joins TRBV29-1 and TRBJ2-3; weak D call: TRBD1 (5 bases). The CDR3 loop spans 13 amino acids. CDR1 and CDR2 (germline): SQVTM, ANQGSEA. Trimming stripped 7 bases from V and 0 bases from J, with 11 bases between. The CDR3 is CSAAQASTDTQYF. CDR3 coding DNA: TGCAGCGCTGCACAGGCGAGCACAGATACGCAGTATTTT.

In its sample, this clonotype was seen many times. The rearrangement links TRBV12-3 or TRBV12-4 to TRBJ2-1, with TRBD2 matching 11 bases. This CDR3 region has 16 residues. V was clipped by 6 bases and J by 3 bases; unmatched bases: 7. CDR3 bases: TGTGCCAGCAGCCCTAGGGGACTAGCGGACTACAATGAGCAGTTCTTC. Translation gives CASSPRGLADYNEQFF.

In its sample, this clonotype was seen many times. The V and J genes are TRBV7-8 and TRBJ1-1; possible D gene TRBD1, 6 bases. V was cut by 6 bases and J by 6 bases, with 20 bases left in between. The V gene's germline CDR1 is SGHVS and CDR2 FQNEAQ. This CDR3 contains 15 residues. CDR3 region: CASSETGVGGAEAFF. CDR3 nucleotides: TGTGCCAGCAGTGAGACAGGTGTAGGGGGTGCTGAAGCTTTCTTT.

This chain links TRBV10-1 with TRBJ1-2; 7 bases line up with TRBD1. CDR3 length equals 13 residues. V shed 5 bases and J 6 bases; nucleotides not matched to a gene: 6. In germline, CDR1 is WNHNN, CDR2 SYGVQD (reference sequence). This chain's CDR3 is CASSRDRTHGYTF. The CDR3 DNA is TGCGCCAGCAGTCGGGACAGAACCCATGGCTACACCTTC.

This clonotype was recorded at least ten times. This chain links TRBV28 with TRBJ2-7; 10 positions match TRBD1. The V segment lost 5 bases and the J segment 3 bases; nucleotides outside the gene matches: 4. This CDR3 contains 14 residues. CDR1 and CDR2 (germline): MDHEN, SYDVKM. The CDR3 sequence is CASSTTGGLYEQYV. Here the CDR3 DNA reads TGTGCCAGCAGTACGACAGGGGGCCTCTACGAGCAGTACGTC.

This rearrangement joins TRBV29-1 to TRBJ2-3, with 7 bases aligning to TRBD2. Germline CDR1 and CDR2: SQVTM and ANQGSEA. The CDR3 extends over 14 amino acids. J gave up 4 bases and V 4 bases, and 8 bases lay outside the gene matches. Here the CDR3 reads CSVVAGVDADTQYF. The CDR3 DNA reads TGCAGCGTTGTTGCGGGAGTCGATGCAGATACGCAGTATTTT.

The chain carries TRBV29-1 and TRBJ2-5; D uncertain. Trimming stripped 8 bases from V and 7 bases from J, with 14 bases between. This CDR3 region has 11 residues. Germline V gene lookup returns CDR1 SQVTM and CDR2 ANQGSEA. CDR3 sequence (DNA): TGCAGCCTCCGAAGCCTGGGGACCCAGTACTTC. Translated, it gives CSLRSLGTQYF.

This clonotype was observed many times. The chain recombines TRBV7-3 with TRBJ2-5; D perhaps matches TRBD1 (6 bases). The germline V gene has CDR1 SGHTA and CDR2 FQGTGA. V was clipped by 5 bases and J by 4 bases, with 14 bases between them. This CDR3 contains 14 residues. In DNA form, the CDR3 reads TGTGCCAGCAGCCCGGGACACTTCCTAGAGACCCAGTACTTC. Translating gives CASSPGHFLETQYF.

The V and J genes are TRBV12-3 or TRBV12-4 and TRBJ1-5, with D perhaps matching TRBD1 (5 bases). V was clipped by 1 base and J by 4 bases, with 11 bases between them. The CDR3 contains 15 residues. Here the CDR3 reads CASSLGGRGNQPQHF. CDR3 nucleotides: TGTGCCAGCAGTTTAGGAGGGCGGGGGAATCAGCCCCAGCATTTT.

This clonotype was counted only a few times. The rearrangement links TRBV5-6 to TRBJ1-2, with D possibly matching TRBD1 (6 bases). Germline-derived CDR1 and CDR2 are SGHDT and YYEEEE. The length of the CDR3 is 16 residues. Trimming shortened V by 6 bases and J by 4 bases, and 22 bases separated the two germline ends. This CDR3 is CASTISPGGGVYGYTF. CDR3 bases: TGTGCCAGCACCATTTCTCCTGGTGGGGGCGTCTATGGCTACACCTTC.

This chain connects TRBV7-3 to TRBJ1-6; 7 bases match TRBD1. Germline assignment: CDR1 SGHTA and CDR2 FQGTGA. This CDR3 is built from 15 residues. J was trimmed by 9 bases and V by 1 base; bases with no gene match: 6. The CDR3 protein is CASSLIRGSGSPLHF. The CDR3, as DNA: TGTGCCAGCAGCTTAATCAGGGGGTCTGGTTCACCCCTCCACTTT. Full variable domain (outside the CDR3, taken from reference TRBV7-3 and TRBJ1-6): GAGVSQTPSNKVTEKGKYVELRCDPISGHTALYWYRQSLGQGPEFLIYFQGTGAADDSGLPNDRFFAVRPEGSVSTLKIQRTERGDSAVYLCASSLIRGSGSPLHFGNGTRLTVT.

There are many counts of this clonotype. The chain uses TRBV14 and TRBJ1-2; maybe TRBD1 (5 bases). Germline V CDR1 and CDR2: SGHDN, FVKESK. The CDR3 sequence is 13 residues long. The V gene lost 3 bases and the J gene lost 6 bases, with 11 bases spanning the gap. The CDR3 sequence is CASSHSRDHGYTF. Here the CDR3 DNA reads TGTGCCAGCAGCCATTCCCGGGACCATGGCTACACCTTC.

The genes are TRBV12-3 or TRBV12-4 and TRBJ2-5; D unresolved. This CDR3 has 11 residues. Trimming took off 10 bases at V and 2 bases at J, with 8 bases between the two ends. The CDR3 DNA reads as TGTGCCAAGACGAGTCAAGAGACCCAGTACTTC. It is translated as CAKTSQETQYF.

This clonotype was seen many times. The chain has TRBV7-2 and TRBJ2-7, with D possibly being TRBD2 (6 bases). From germline, CDR1 is SGHTA and CDR2 FQGNSA. The germline V and J ends were trimmed by 1 base and 1 base, with 8 bases remaining between them. This CDR3 has 14 residues. DNA for the CDR3: TGTGCCAGCAGCTTAGTTGGAGGGTCCTACGAGCAGTACGTC. Translating it yields CASSLVGGSYEQYV.

This clonotype was counted between two and nine times. This chain connects TRBV6-2 or TRBV6-3 to TRBJ2-3; 8 bases fit TRBD2. The CDR3 totals 15 residues. From germline, CDR1 is MNHEY and CDR2 SVGEGT. J gave up 2 bases and V 2 bases, and 3 bases lay outside the gene matches. For the CDR3, the DNA is TGTGCCAGCAGTTACGGGACTAGATACACAGATACGCAGTATTTT. Translating it yields CASSYGTRYTDTQYF.

The V call is TRBV29-1, the J call TRBJ1-1; D not certain. From germline, CDR1 is SQVTM and CDR2 ANQGSEA. Trimming pared 6 bases from V and 5 bases from J, leaving 16 bases between. This CDR3 region has 13 residues. Here the CDR3 reads CSVASSGWTEAFF. The DNA for the CDR3 is TGCAGCGTAGCCTCGTCCGGGTGGACTGAAGCTTTCTTT.

This clonotype was observed at least ten times. The chain combines TRBV5-4 with TRBJ1-1; 7 positions agree with TRBD1. J gave up 0 bases and V 4 bases, and 15 bases lay outside the gene matches. The CDR3 is 18 amino acids. Looked up from germline, CDR1 is SGHNT and CDR2 is YYREEE (reference sequence). In DNA form, the CDR3 reads TGTGCCAGCAGCCCTCACGACAGGGCACGGTTCATGAACACTGAAGCTTTCTTT. It encodes CASSPHDRARFMNTEAFF. Looking up the rest from reference TRBV5-4 and TRBJ1-1 gives the full variable domain: ETGVTQSPTHLIKTRGQQVTLRCSSQSGHNTVSWYQQALGQGPQFIFQYYREEENGRGNFPPRFSGLQFPNYSSELNVNALELDDSALYLCASSPHDRARFMNTEAFFGQGTRLTVV.

The gene calls are TRBV7-9 and TRBJ2-6; D gene unclear. The CDR3 length is 17 residues. V was cut by 7 bases and J by 0 bases, with 16 bases left in between. The germline V gene encodes CDR1 SEHNR and CDR2 FQNEAQ (reference sequence). CDR3 region: CASTPWTASSGANVLTF. The CDR3 DNA sequence: TGTGCCAGCACCCCCTGGACGGCCAGCTCTGGGGCCAACGTCCTGACTTTC.

This clonotype was detected ten times or more. The chain has TRBV12-3 or TRBV12-4 and TRBJ1-2; D gene unclear. This CDR3 has 12 residues. V was shortened by 6 bases and J by 3 bases, with 8 bases between the two germline ends. CDR3 sequence reads: CASRGFDYGYTF. The CDR3 DNA reads as TGTGCCAGCAGGGGGTTCGACTATGGCTACACCTTC.

The V call is TRBV6-2 or TRBV6-3, the J call TRBJ1-5; the D is unclear. The germline V gene has CDR1 MNHEY and CDR2 SVGEGT. The CDR3 extends over 15 amino acids. With 2 bases removed from V and 2 bases from J, the gap between germline ends came to 10 bases. In DNA, the CDR3 is TGTGCCAGCAGTTACCCTCCGCATGGCAATCAGCCCCAGCATTTT. This codes for CASSYPPHGNQPQHF.

The CDR3 loop reads CASSLDLAGLTDTQYF. The CDR3 coding sequence is TGTGCCAGCAGCTTGGATCTAGCGGGCCTCACAGATACGCAGTATTTT. The chain employs TRBV5-6 and TRBJ2-3; TRBD2 aligns across 8 bases. Germline V gene data show CDR1 as SGHDT and CDR2 as YYEEEE. This CDR3 comprises 16 residues. V lost 0 bases to trimming and J lost 2 bases; unmatched junction nucleotides: 5.

This clonotype has ten or more counts. The rearrangement joins TRBV28 to TRBJ2-7; D is possibly TRBD2 (5 bases). V was shortened by 7 bases and J by 2 bases, with 15 bases between the two germline ends. Germline CDR1 reads MDHEN; CDR2 reads SYDVKM. The CDR3 sequence is 14 residues long. The CDR3 here is CASNRIGEPYEQYV. DNA of the CDR3: TGTGCCAGCAACCGAATCGGGGAGCCCTACGAGCAGTACGTC.

This clonotype was found many times. This chain connects TRBV6-6 to TRBJ2-4, with 8 bases matching TRBD1. This CDR3 is 15 amino acids long. Germline V lookup: CDR1 MNHNY, CDR2 SVGAGI (reference sequence). V lost 4 bases and J lost 1; bases outside the gene matches: 3. The CDR3: CASSSWDRAKNIQYF. The CDR3 DNA reads TGTGCCAGCAGTTCCTGGGACAGGGCCAAAAACATTCAGTACTTC.

This clonotype was seen many times. The CDR3 reads CASSFGQGNTEAFF. DNA of the CDR3: TGTGCCAGCAGTTTCGGACAGGGGAACACTGAAGCTTTCTTT. V usage is TRBV6-6 and J usage is TRBJ1-1; 8 bases are a match to TRBD1. This CDR3 spans 14 amino acids. J gave up 1 base and V 4 bases, and 2 bases lay outside the gene matches. The V gene's germline CDR1 is MNHNY and CDR2 SVGAGI (reference sequence).

The rearrangement uses TRBV11-1 and TRBJ1-1; D perhaps matches TRBD1 (5 bases). Germline lookup yields CDR1 SGHAT and CDR2 FQDESV (reference sequence). Trimming pared 5 bases from V and 8 bases from J, leaving 9 bases between. The CDR3 runs to 11 residues. DNA of the CDR3: TGTGCCAGCAGCCCATACAGGGAAGCTTTCTTT. Amino acids: CASSPYREAFF.

This clonotype was counted at least ten times. The chain employs TRBV15 and TRBJ2-5; 7 bases are a match to TRBD1. The germline V gene has CDR1 LNHNV and CDR2 YYDKDF (reference sequence). With V trimmed by 5 bases and J by 4 bases, 10 bases remained unmatched. The CDR3 extends over 15 amino acids. The CDR3 nucleotides are TGTGCCACCAGCCTGGGACAGCAGACCGGAGAGACCCAGTACTTC. It translates to CATSLGQQTGETQYF.